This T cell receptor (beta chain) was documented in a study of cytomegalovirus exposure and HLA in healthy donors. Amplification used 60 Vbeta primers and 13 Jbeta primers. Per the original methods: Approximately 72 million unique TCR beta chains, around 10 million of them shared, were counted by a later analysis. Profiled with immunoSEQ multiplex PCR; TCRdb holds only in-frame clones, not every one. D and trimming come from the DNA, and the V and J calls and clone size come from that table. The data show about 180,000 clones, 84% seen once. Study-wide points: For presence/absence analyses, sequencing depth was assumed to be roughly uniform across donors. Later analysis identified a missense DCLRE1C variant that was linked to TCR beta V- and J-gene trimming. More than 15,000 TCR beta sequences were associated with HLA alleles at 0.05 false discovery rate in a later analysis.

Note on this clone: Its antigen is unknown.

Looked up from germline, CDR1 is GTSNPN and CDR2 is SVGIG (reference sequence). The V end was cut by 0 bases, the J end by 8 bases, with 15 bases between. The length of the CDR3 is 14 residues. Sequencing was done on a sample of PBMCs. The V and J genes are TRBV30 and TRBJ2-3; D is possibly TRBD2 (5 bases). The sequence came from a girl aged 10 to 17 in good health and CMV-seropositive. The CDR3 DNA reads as TGTGCCTGGAGTGTCGAAGTCCTAGGAGGTACGCAGTATTTT. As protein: CAWSVEVLGGTQYF.